This T cell receptor (beta chain) was sequenced during a study of blood T cells in healthy people across ages. About this clonotype: Antigen unknown.

Study findings and constraints: Long-lived donors exceeded aged donors in naive CD4+ cells and diversity. PBMCs that were unsorted prevented a conclusive naive versus antigen-experienced comparison.

The CDR3 runs to 14 residues. Trimming pared 4 bases from V and 0 bases from J, leaving 9 bases between. Germline CDR1 is MDHEN and CDR2 is SYDVKM. Primers used in a second PCR of roughly 7 to 11 cycles were a sample-barcoded 5' primer and a J-beta primer mix. TCRdb independently ran MiXCR on the 5' RACE reads; one entry per CDR3 protein. The table has 500,000 to 550,000 distinct CDR3 sequences, 20% to 30% seen once. Separately, the same data were catalogued under a study of T cells of mothers and their children.

The sequenced sample consisted of blood. The V and J genes are TRBV28 and TRBJ1-2; unclear D gene. The receptor was isolated from a boy aged 5-17 years in good health. The CDR3 protein is CASSSGITNYGYTF. The CDR3, as DNA: TGTGCCAGCAGTTCAGGAATTACTAACTATGGCTACACCTTC.